Listed below are T cell receptor beta chains from one sample, sequenced in a study of spatial heterogeneity in lung cancer. TCRdb called the 5' RACE reads again in MiXCR, with one record for every CDR3 protein. Among tens of thousands of distinct CDR3 sequences listed, roughly 8% were seen once. Sequencing was performed on PBMCs, taken at surgery. All receptors derive from a female donor with early-stage non-small cell lung cancer. CDR3s include the opening cysteine and the closing phenylalanine or tryptophan. The D gene is left open where the match is weak. Size is stated for part of the rows, as once, few or many counts, or as a class when the clone is expanded.

d_gene: .; len: 11; j_gene: TRBJ2-1; abundance: .; v_gene: TRBV29-1; CDR3nt: TGCAGCGTTGTAGGCTATGGTGAGCAGTTCTTC; CDR3aa: CSVVGYGEQFF
d_gene: .; len: 12; j_gene: TRBJ2-7; abundance: many; v_gene: TRBV28; CDR3nt: TGTGCCAGCACGGGTGGAAACTACGAGCAGTACTTC; CDR3aa: CASTGGNYEQYF
d_gene: TRBD2; len: 18; j_gene: TRBJ2-7; abundance: .; v_gene: TRBV9; CDR3nt: TGTGCCAGCAGCGTATCACCAGGGGCTAGCGGGAGGACCTACGAGCAGTACTTC; CDR3aa: CASSVSPGASGRTYEQYF
d_gene: .; len: 13; j_gene: TRBJ2-1; abundance: .; v_gene: TRBV5-1; CDR3nt: TGCGCCAGCAGCTTGGAAGGGGCTGATGAGCAGTTCTTC; CDR3aa: CASSLEGADEQFF
d_gene: .; len: 13; j_gene: TRBJ2-2; abundance: few; v_gene: TRBV5-1; CDR3nt: TGCGCCAGCAGCCTTAAGAACACCGGGGAGCTGTTTTTT; CDR3aa: CASSLKNTGELFF
d_gene: TRBD1; len: 17; j_gene: TRBJ2-2; abundance: many; v_gene: TRBV6-1; CDR3nt: TGTGCCAGCAGTGGATTCCTGACAGGGGCGATAACCGGGGAGCTGTTTTTT; CDR3aa: CASSGFLTGAITGELFF
d_gene: TRBD1; len: 14; j_gene: TRBJ1-6; abundance: many; v_gene: TRBV5-1; CDR3nt: TGCGCCAGCAGCCCCGGGACAGGGAATTCACCCCTCCACTTT; CDR3aa: CASSPGTGNSPLHF
d_gene: TRBD2; len: 11; j_gene: TRBJ2-2; abundance: many; v_gene: TRBV7-2; CDR3nt: TGTGCCGGGGGGGGCACCGGGGAGCTGTTTTTT; CDR3aa: CAGGGTGELFF
d_gene: .; len: 14; j_gene: TRBJ2-7; abundance: few; v_gene: TRBV7-9; CDR3nt: TGTGCCAGCAGCTTAGCGGGAGGTTTGGACGAGCAGTACTTC; CDR3aa: CASSLAGGLDEQYF
d_gene: .; len: 14; j_gene: TRBJ1-1; abundance: .; v_gene: TRBV10-3; CDR3nt: TGTGCCATCAGTGAGTCGAAGGGGAGGGCTGAAGCTTTCTTT; CDR3aa: CAISESKGRAEAFF
d_gene: TRBD1; len: 14; j_gene: TRBJ1-6; abundance: once; v_gene: TRBV19; CDR3nt: TGTGCCAGTAGTACACAGGGGGCACGGTCACCCCTCCACTTT; CDR3aa: CASSTQGARSPLHF
d_gene: TRBD1; len: 16; j_gene: TRBJ2-3; abundance: .; v_gene: TRBV5-6; CDR3nt: TGTGCCAGCAGCTTGGACGACAGGGGGCAAACAGATACGCAGTATTTT; CDR3aa: CASSLDDRGQTDTQYF
d_gene: .; len: 15; j_gene: TRBJ1-1; abundance: few; v_gene: TRBV9; CDR3nt: TGTGCCAGCAGCGTAGAGCCCGTAGGGGCAGCTGAAGCTTTCTTT; CDR3aa: CASSVEPVGAAEAFF
d_gene: .; len: 15; j_gene: TRBJ2-7; abundance: few; v_gene: TRBV20-1; CDR3nt: TGCAGTGCTAGACCTGGTGACCGCTCCTCCTACGAGCAGTACTTC; CDR3aa: CSARPGDRSSYEQYF
d_gene: .; len: 13; j_gene: TRBJ2-7; abundance: .; v_gene: TRBV10-1; CDR3nt: TGCGCCAGCAGTGAAGTCTCGCCGGGCGAGCAGTACTTC; CDR3aa: CASSEVSPGEQYF
d_gene: TRBD2; len: 15; j_gene: TRBJ2-5; abundance: many; v_gene: TRBV24-1; CDR3nt: TGTGCCACCAGTGAGCTACAAGCGGGGCAAGAGACCCAGTACTTC; CDR3aa: CATSELQAGQETQYF
d_gene: .; len: 13; j_gene: TRBJ1-2; abundance: many; v_gene: TRBV11-2; CDR3nt: TGTGCCAGCAGCTTGGACGGTTCCTATGGCTACACCTTC; CDR3aa: CASSLDGSYGYTF
d_gene: .; len: 13; j_gene: TRBJ1-4; abundance: few; v_gene: TRBV27; CDR3nt: TGTGCCAGCAGGGTTACAGGCGCTGAAAAACTGTTTTTT; CDR3aa: CASRVTGAEKLFF
d_gene: TRBD1; len: 14; j_gene: TRBJ1-1; abundance: .; v_gene: TRBV20-1; CDR3nt: TGCAGTGCACCTGTAGACAGGGTGAGGACTGAAGCTTTCTTT; CDR3aa: CSAPVDRVRTEAFF
d_gene: .; len: 19; j_gene: TRBJ2-3; abundance: many; v_gene: TRBV5-1; CDR3nt: TGCGCCAGCAGCTTGGAGGTGGGCAGGAAGGGCTCTAGCACAGATACGCAGTATTTT; CDR3aa: CASSLEVGRKGSSTDTQYF
d_gene: .; len: 13; j_gene: TRBJ2-1; abundance: many; v_gene: TRBV29-1; CDR3nt: TGCAGCGGGGGGAAGAGGGAATCGGGAGAGCAGTTCTTC; CDR3aa: CSGGKRESGEQFF
d_gene: .; len: 14; j_gene: TRBJ2-3; abundance: .; v_gene: TRBV12-3/TRBV12-4; CDR3nt: TGTGCCAGTAAAAGCAGGGCTAGCACAGATACGCAGTATTTT; CDR3aa: CASKSRASTDTQYF
d_gene: .; len: 12; j_gene: TRBJ2-5; abundance: .; v_gene: TRBV9; CDR3nt: TGTGCCAGCAGCCTCACAGGGGAGACCCAGTACTTC; CDR3aa: CASSLTGETQYF
d_gene: .; len: 15; j_gene: TRBJ2-7; abundance: few; v_gene: TRBV27; CDR3nt: TGTGCCAGCAGTCCGACCCTTCAGGGTGTCCACGAGCAGTACTTC; CDR3aa: CASSPTLQGVHEQYF
d_gene: TRBD2; len: 16; j_gene: TRBJ2-3; abundance: .; v_gene: TRBV5-1; CDR3nt: TGCGCCAGCAGCTTGGGAGGGACTAGCGGCACAGATACGCAGTATTTT; CDR3aa: CASSLGGTSGTDTQYF
d_gene: .; len: 14; j_gene: TRBJ1-2; abundance: .; v_gene: TRBV27; CDR3nt: TGTGCCAGCAGCCCCTCCGGAGGGCATTATGGCTACACCTTC; CDR3aa: CASSPSGGHYGYTF
d_gene: TRBD1; len: 12; j_gene: TRBJ1-2; abundance: many; v_gene: TRBV19; CDR3nt: TGTGCCAGTCGAGACAGGGAGTATGGCTACACCTTC; CDR3aa: CASRDREYGYTF
d_gene: .; len: 15; j_gene: TRBJ2-1; abundance: .; v_gene: TRBV28; CDR3nt: TGTGCCAGCAGGCCCTCGCGAAGCTCCTGCAATGAGCAGTTCTTC; CDR3aa: CASRPSRSSCNEQFF
d_gene: .; len: 13; j_gene: TRBJ1-5; abundance: few; v_gene: TRBV20-1; CDR3nt: TGCAGTGCTCCTGGCAGGGCCAATCAGCCCCAGCATTTT; CDR3aa: CSAPGRANQPQHF
d_gene: .; len: 14; j_gene: TRBJ1-2; abundance: .; v_gene: TRBV12-3/TRBV12-4; CDR3nt: TGTGCCAGCAGTTTAAGGGGACGGTTGTATGGCTACACCTTC; CDR3aa: CASSLRGRLYGYTF
d_gene: .; len: 14; j_gene: TRBJ1-5; abundance: few; v_gene: TRBV7-9; CDR3nt: TGTGCCAGCAGCTTAGGTTCATTTGGTCAGCCCCAGCATTTT; CDR3aa: CASSLGSFGQPQHF
d_gene: .; len: 15; j_gene: TRBJ2-2; abundance: many; v_gene: TRBV6-5; CDR3nt: TGTGCCAGCAGTTACTCTGGAACGAACACCGGGGAGCTGTTTTTT; CDR3aa: CASSYSGTNTGELFF
d_gene: .; len: 19; j_gene: TRBJ2-3; abundance: .; v_gene: TRBV2; CDR3nt: TGTGCCAGCAGTGAAGAGCGCAGTGGAGGGCGCGGGGGCACAGATACGCAGTATTTT; CDR3aa: CASSEERSGGRGGTDTQYF
d_gene: .; len: 14; j_gene: TRBJ2-5; abundance: many; v_gene: TRBV19; CDR3nt: TGTGCCAGTAGCCTGACAGGCGGAGAAGAGACCCAGTACTTC; CDR3aa: CASSLTGGEETQYF
d_gene: .; len: 12; j_gene: TRBJ1-1; abundance: .; v_gene: TRBV12-3/TRBV12-4; CDR3nt: TGTGCCAGCAGTTTAATGGAGCAGCCCCACCTCTTT; CDR3aa: CASSLMEQPHLF
d_gene: .; len: 14; j_gene: TRBJ1-1; abundance: few; v_gene: TRBV12-3/TRBV12-4; CDR3nt: TGTGCCAGCAGTTTAGACAGAACCAACACTGAAGCTTTCTTT; CDR3aa: CASSLDRTNTEAFF
d_gene: TRBD2; len: 21; j_gene: TRBJ2-4; abundance: many; v_gene: TRBV5-5; CDR3nt: TGTGCCAGCAGCTTCGCGACCACGGTGGGATTAGCGGGAGGGCACCGAAACATTCAGTACTTC; CDR3aa: CASSFATTVGLAGGHRNIQYF
d_gene: TRBD1; len: 13; j_gene: TRBJ2-1; abundance: few; v_gene: TRBV20-1; CDR3nt: TGCAGTGCTAGGGTCAGGGGGATCAATGAGCAGTTCTTC; CDR3aa: CSARVRGINEQFF
d_gene: .; len: 15; j_gene: TRBJ2-3; abundance: .; v_gene: TRBV7-9; CDR3nt: TGTGCCAGCAGCGGTACTAGCATAAGCACAGATACGCAGTATTTT; CDR3aa: CASSGTSISTDTQYF
d_gene: .; len: 12; j_gene: TRBJ2-2; abundance: .; v_gene: TRBV19; CDR3nt: TGTGCCAGTAGAACTCCCACCGGGGAGCTGTTTTTT; CDR3aa: CASRTPTGELFF
d_gene: TRBD1; len: 14; j_gene: TRBJ2-5; abundance: many; v_gene: TRBV28; CDR3nt: TGTGCCAGCAGCCGCCCAAGGGGGCTGGAGACCCAGTACTTC; CDR3aa: CASSRPRGLETQYF
d_gene: TRBD1; len: 16; j_gene: TRBJ1-2; abundance: few; v_gene: TRBV16; CDR3nt: TGTGCCAGCAGCCAATCGACAGGGGAAGTGGGGTATGGCTACACCTTC; CDR3aa: CASSQSTGEVGYGYTF
d_gene: TRBD2; len: 14; j_gene: TRBJ2-3; abundance: few; v_gene: TRBV9; CDR3nt: TGTGCCAGCGGAACCGGGACTAGGCGAGATACGCAGTATTTT; CDR3aa: CASGTGTRRDTQYF
d_gene: .; len: 16; j_gene: TRBJ1-2; abundance: few; v_gene: TRBV12-3/TRBV12-4; CDR3nt: TGTGCCAGCAGGCCTGCACTGGGACGGGGAAACTATGGCTACACCTTC; CDR3aa: CASRPALGRGNYGYTF
d_gene: .; len: 15; j_gene: TRBJ1-5; abundance: .; v_gene: TRBV5-4; CDR3nt: TGTGCCAGCAGCGTCGCTGGAAGTGGCAATCAGCCCCAGCATTTT; CDR3aa: CASSVAGSGNQPQHF